The 2 T cell receptor beta chains below come from one sample, sequenced in a study of blood T cell repertoires in COVID-19 (dated by TCRdb to about 2020). The library relied on the immunoSEQ multiplex PCR assay. Here the immuneACCESS table is served through TCRdb, limited to in-frame sequences with V and J called. Missing clones are a known gap in these copies; in checked studies unresolved V genes cover under half, and the rest lacks a known reason. This sample holds 250,000 to 300,000 clones; about 70% were observed only once. 3% to 3.5% of the sample comes from the top ten. The sample consisted of peripheral blood. These receptors all come from a woman older than 75 with acute or convalescent COVID-19.

A single count supports this clone. Here the CDR3 reads CASSYSTRGAYEQYF. CDR3 DNA: TGTGCCAGCAGTTACTCAACCAGGGGAGCCTACGAGCAGTACTTC. The chain recombines TRBV6-6 with TRBJ2-7, with D perhaps matching TRBD1 (6 bases). The CDR3 loop spans 15 amino acids. Germline CDR1 reads MNHNY; CDR2 reads SVGAGI (reference sequence). V gave up 0 bases and J gave up 2 bases, with 11 bases separating them.

This chain joins TRBV11-1 and TRBJ2-3, with D possibly being TRBD2 (5 bases). V was shortened by 3 bases and J by 4 bases, with 14 bases between the two germline ends. Germline loops: CDR1 SGHAT, CDR2 FQDESV (reference sequence). This CDR3 contains 15 residues. CDR3 loop: CASSLRREAADTQYF. DNA for the CDR3: TGTGCCAGCAGCTTGAGACGGGAAGCTGCAGATACGCAGTATTTT.